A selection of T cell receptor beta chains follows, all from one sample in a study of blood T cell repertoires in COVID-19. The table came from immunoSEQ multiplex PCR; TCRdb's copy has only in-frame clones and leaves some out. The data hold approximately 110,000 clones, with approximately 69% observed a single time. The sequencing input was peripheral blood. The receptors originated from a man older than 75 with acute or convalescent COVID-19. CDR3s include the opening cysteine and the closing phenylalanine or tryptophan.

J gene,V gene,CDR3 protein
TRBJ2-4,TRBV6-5,CASSSGDRLVQYF
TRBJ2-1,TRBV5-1,CASSPGNSYNEQFF
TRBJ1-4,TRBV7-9,CASSYTGATNEKLFF
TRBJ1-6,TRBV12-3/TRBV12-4,CASRNLVSPLHF
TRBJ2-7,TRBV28,CASSLGGQGRYEQYF
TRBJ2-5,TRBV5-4,CASSFRSQETQYF
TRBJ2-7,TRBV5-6,CASSLRGDYIMLEQYF
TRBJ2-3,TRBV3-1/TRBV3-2,CASSQDLASGSSTDTQYF
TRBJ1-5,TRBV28,CASSRGNQPQHF
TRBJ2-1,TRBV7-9,CASSTDTLRNEQFF
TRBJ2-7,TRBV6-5,CASSYLLAGGREQYF
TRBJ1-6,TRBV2,CASQKVMGQGNSPLHF
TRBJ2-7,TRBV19,CASTRDSTDEQYF
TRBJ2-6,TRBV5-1,CASTPQGSGANVLTF
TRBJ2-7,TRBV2,CASTSFPYEQYF
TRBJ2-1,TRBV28,CASTGGGLAGVHEQFF
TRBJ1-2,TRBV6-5,CASSPGGGGGYTF
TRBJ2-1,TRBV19,CASSETGIYNEQFF
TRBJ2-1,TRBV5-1,CASSVLAGEGYNEQFF
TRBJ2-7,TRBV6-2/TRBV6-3,CASSPGGSAVYEQYF
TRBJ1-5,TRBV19,CASGPGNGQPQHF
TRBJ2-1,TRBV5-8,CASSSHRNNEQFF
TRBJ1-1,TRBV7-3,CASSPYGPLQAFF
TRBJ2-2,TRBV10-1,CASSESISGRDDTGELFF
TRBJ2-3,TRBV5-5,CASSLSSGSTDTQYF
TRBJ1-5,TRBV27,CASSILGGQPQHF
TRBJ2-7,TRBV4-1,CASSQDPGLVWYEQYF
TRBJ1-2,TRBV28,CASVPGDRKNYGYTF
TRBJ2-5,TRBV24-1,CAPSDDRGPSETQYF
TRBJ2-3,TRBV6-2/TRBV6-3,CASSRQGQFTDTQYF
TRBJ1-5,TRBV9,CASSVAPNQPQHF
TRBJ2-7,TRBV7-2,CASRPAAGFYEQYF
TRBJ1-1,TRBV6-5,CASSYSRVDTEAFF
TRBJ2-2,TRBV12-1,CASSLNIFPRETGELFF
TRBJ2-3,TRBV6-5,CASKQGTLGTDTQYF
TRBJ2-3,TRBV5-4,CASSSQTGTGGPDTQYF
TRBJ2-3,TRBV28,CATMGGDTQYF
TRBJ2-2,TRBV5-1,CASSSSGRTGELFF
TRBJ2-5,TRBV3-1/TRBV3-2,CASRLTGVRETQYF
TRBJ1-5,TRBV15,CATSSQDRGGNQPQHF
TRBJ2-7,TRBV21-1,CASSNRDRFSYEQYF
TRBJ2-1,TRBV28,CASSPLGSGKSYNEQFF
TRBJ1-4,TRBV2,CASSLDRVGKLFF
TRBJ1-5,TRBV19,CASEGQGRQPQHF
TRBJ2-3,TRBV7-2,CASSLAPGSTDTQYF
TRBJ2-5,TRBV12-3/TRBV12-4,CASSLREETQYF
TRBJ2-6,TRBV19,CATEGATGANVLTF
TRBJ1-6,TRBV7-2,CASSPLGRGNSPLHF